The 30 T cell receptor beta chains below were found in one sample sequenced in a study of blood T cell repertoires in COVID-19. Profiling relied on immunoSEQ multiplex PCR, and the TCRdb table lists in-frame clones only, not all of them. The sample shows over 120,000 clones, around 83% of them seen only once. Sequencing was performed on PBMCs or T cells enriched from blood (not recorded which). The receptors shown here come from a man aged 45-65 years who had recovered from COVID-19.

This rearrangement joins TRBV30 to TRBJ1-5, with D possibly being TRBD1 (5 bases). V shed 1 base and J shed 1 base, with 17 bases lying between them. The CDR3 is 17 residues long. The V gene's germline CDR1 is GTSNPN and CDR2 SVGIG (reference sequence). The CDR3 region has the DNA TGTGCCTGGAGTGAGTGGGGCAGGGTAGGGAGCAATCAGCCCCAGCATTTT. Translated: CAWSEWGRVGSNQPQHF.

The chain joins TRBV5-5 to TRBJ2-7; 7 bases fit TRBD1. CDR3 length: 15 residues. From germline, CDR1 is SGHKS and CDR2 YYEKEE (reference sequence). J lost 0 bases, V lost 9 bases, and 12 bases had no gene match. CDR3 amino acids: CATRLTDRDSYEQYF. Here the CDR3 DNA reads TGTGCCACCCGCCTGACTGACAGGGACTCCTACGAGCAGTACTTC.

CDR3 nucleotides: TGTGCCAGCAGCCCCGGGGGGCTCCAAGAGACCCAGTACTTC. This encodes CASSPGGLQETQYF. This chain links TRBV3-1 (or the pseudogene TRBV3-2) with TRBJ2-5; D may be TRBD2 (7 bases). CDR3 length: 14 residues. Deletions cut 4 bases from V and 1 base from J, with 10 bases between. Germline V lookup: CDR1 LGHDT, CDR2 YNNKEL (reference sequence).

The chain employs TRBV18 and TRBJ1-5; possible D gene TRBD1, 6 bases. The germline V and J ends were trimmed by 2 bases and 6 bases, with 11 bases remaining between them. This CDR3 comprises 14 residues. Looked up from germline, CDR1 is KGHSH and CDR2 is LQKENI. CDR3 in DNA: TGTGCCAGCTCACCAGGGGGCGCGGGTCAGCCCCAGCATTTT. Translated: CASSPGGAGQPQHF. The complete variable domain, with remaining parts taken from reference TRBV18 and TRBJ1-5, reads NAGVMQNPRHLVRRRGQEARLRCSPMKGHSHVYWYRQLPEEGLKFMVYLQKENIIDESGMPKERFSAEFPKEGPSILRIQQVVRGDSAAYFCASSPGGAGQPQHFGDGTRLSIL.

The CDR3 DNA sequence: TGTGCCAGCAGCGTAACAGGAGTGGGCAATCAGCCCCAGCATTTT. Translated, it gives CASSVTGVGNQPQHF. The chain couples TRBV9 to TRBJ1-5, with D perhaps matching TRBD1 (5 bases). The germline V gene has CDR1 SGDLS and CDR2 YYNGEE. This CDR3 has 15 amino acids. V dropped 1 base and J dropped 2 bases, with 10 bases sitting between them.

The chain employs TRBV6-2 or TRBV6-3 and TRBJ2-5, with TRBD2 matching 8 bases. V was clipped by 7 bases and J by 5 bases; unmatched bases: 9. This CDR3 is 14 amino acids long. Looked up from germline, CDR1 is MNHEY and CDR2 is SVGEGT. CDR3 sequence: CASTPGGARETQYF. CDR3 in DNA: TGTGCCAGCACCCCCGGGGGGGCGCGGGAGACCCAGTACTTC.

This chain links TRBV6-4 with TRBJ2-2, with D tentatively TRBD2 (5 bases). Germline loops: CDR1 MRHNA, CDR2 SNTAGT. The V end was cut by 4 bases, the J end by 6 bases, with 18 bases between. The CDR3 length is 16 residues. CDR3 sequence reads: CASSVFGSDSAGELFF. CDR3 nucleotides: TGTGCCAGCAGTGTGTTTGGCTCTGATAGCGCCGGGGAGCTGTTTTTT.

The CDR3 DNA sequence: TGTGCCAGCAGCCAAGATAGGGTAGCGGGGACAGATACGCAGTATTTT. Protein: CASSQDRVAGTDTQYF. This chain links TRBV3-1 (or the pseudogene TRBV3-2) with TRBJ2-3; the match to TRBD2 covers 8 bases. V was pared by 0 bases and J by 3 bases, with 5 bases of the junction left unmatched. In germline, CDR1 is LGHDT, CDR2 YNNKEL (reference sequence). The CDR3 consists of 16 residues.

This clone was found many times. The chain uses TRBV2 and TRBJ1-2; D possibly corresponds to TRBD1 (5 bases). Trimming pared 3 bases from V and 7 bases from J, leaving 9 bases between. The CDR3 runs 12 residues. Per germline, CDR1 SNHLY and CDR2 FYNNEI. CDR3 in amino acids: CASSEGGVGYTF. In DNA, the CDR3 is TGTGCCAGCAGTGAGGGGGGAGTTGGCTACACCTTC.

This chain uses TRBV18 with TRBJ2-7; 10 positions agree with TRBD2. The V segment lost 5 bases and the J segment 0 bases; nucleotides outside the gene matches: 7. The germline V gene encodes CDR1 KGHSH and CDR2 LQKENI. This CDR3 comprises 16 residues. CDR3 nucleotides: TGTGCCAGCTCATCCACTAGCGGGGAATTCTCCTACGAGCAGTACTTC. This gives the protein CASSSTSGEFSYEQYF.

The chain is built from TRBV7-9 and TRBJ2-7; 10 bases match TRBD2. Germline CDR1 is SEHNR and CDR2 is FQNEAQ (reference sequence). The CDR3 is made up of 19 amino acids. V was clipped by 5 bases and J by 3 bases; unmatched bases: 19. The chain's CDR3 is CASSPNTGTSALNVYEQYF. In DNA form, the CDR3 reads TGTGCCAGCAGCCCCAACACCGGGACTAGCGCCCTCAATGTCTACGAGCAGTACTTC.

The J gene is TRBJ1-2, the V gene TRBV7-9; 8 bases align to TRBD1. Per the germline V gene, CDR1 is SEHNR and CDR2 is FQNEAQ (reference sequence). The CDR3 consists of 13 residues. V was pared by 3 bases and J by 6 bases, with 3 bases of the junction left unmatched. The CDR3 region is CASSFGTGDGYTF. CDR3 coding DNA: TGTGCCAGCAGCTTTGGGACAGGCGATGGCTACACCTTC.

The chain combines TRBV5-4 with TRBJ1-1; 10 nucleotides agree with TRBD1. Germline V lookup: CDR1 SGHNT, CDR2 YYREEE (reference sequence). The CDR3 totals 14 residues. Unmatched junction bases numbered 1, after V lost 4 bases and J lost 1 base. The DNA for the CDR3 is TGTGCCAGCAGCAGACAGGGGGCGAACACTGAAGCTTTCTTT. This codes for CASSRQGANTEAFF. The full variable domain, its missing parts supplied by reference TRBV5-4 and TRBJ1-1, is ETGVTQSPTHLIKTRGQQVTLRCSSQSGHNTVSWYQQALGQGPQFIFQYYREEENGRGNFPPRFSGLQFPNYSSELNVNALELDDSALYLCASSRQGANTEAFFGQGTRLTVV.

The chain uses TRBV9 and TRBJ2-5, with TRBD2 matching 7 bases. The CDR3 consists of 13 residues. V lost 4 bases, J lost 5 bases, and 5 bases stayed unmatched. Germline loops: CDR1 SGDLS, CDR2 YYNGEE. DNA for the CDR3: TGTGCCAGCAGCCTGACTAGCCCGGAGACCCAGTACTTC. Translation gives CASSLTSPETQYF.

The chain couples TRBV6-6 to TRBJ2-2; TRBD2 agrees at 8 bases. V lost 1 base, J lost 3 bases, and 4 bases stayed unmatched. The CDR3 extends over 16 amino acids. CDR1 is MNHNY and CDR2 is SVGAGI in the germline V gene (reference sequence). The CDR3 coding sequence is TGTGCCAGCAGTTACTTGCGAGCGGGGGACACCGGGGAGCTGTTTTTT. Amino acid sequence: CASSYLRAGDTGELFF.

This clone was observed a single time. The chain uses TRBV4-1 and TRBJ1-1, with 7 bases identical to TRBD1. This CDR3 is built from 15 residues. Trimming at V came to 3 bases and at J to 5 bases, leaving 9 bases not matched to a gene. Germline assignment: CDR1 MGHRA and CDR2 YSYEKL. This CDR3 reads CASSQPDRVETEAFF. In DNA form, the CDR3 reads TGCGCCAGCAGCCAGCCCGACAGGGTAGAAACTGAAGCTTTCTTT.

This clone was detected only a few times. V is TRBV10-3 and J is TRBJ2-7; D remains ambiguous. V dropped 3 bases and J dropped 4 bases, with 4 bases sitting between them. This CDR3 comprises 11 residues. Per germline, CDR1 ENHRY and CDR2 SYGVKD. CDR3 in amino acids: CAISDFYEQYF. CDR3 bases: TGTGCCATCAGTGACTTTTACGAGCAGTACTTC.

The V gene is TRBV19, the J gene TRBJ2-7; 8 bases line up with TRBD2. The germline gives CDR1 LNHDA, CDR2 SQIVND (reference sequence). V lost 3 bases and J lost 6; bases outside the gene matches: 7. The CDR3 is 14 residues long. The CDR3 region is CASSIGGARSEQYF. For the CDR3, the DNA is TGTGCCAGTAGTATCGGGGGGGCTCGTAGCGAGCAGTACTTC.

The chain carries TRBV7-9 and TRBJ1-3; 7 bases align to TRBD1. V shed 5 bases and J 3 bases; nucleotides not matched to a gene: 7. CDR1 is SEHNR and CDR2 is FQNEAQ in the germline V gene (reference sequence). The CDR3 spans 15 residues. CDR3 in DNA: TGTGCCAGCAGCCGAGACAGGGCTTTTGGAAACACCATATATTTT. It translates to CASSRDRAFGNTIYF.

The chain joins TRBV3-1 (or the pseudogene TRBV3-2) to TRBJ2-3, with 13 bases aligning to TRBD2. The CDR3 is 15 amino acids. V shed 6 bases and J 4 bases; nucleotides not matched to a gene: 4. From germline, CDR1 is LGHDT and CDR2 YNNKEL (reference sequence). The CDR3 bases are TGTGCCAGCAGTGAGACTAGCGGGGGGCCAGATACGCAGTATTTT. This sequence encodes CASSETSGGPDTQYF.

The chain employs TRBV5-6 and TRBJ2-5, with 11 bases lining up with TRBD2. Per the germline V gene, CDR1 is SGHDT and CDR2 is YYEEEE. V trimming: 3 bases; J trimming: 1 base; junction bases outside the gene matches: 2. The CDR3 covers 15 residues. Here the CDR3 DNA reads TGTGCCAGCAGCTACGGGACTAGCGGCCAAGAGACCCAGTACTTC. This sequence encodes CASSYGTSGQETQYF.

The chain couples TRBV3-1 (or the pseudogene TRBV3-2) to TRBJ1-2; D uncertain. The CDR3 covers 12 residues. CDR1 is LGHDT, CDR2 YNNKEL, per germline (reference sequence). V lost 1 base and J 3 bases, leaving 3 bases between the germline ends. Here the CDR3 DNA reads TGTGCCAGCAGCCAAGGGCACTATGGCTACACCTTC. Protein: CASSQGHYGYTF.

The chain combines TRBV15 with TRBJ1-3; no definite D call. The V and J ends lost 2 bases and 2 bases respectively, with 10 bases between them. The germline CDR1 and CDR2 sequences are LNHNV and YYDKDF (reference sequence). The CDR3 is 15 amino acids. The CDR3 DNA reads TGTGCCACCAGCAGATATCAAGACACTGGAAACACCATATATTTT. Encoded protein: CATSRYQDTGNTIYF.

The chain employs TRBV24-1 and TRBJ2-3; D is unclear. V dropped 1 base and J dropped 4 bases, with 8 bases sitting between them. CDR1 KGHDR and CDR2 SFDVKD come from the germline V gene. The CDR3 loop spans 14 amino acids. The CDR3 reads CATSDFTESDTQYF. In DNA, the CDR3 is TGTGCCACCAGTGATTTCACAGAATCAGATACGCAGTATTTT.

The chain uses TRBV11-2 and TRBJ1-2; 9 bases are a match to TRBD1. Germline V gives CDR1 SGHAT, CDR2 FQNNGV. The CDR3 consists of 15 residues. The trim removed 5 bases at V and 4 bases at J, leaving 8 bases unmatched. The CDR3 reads CASSIGDRAGYGYTF. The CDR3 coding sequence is TGTGCCAGCAGCATCGGGGACAGGGCTGGCTATGGCTACACCTTC.

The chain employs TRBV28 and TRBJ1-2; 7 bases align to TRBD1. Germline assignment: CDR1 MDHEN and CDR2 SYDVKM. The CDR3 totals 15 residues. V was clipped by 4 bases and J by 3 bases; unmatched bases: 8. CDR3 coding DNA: TGTGCCAGCAGTTCCTCCGAGGGGGCGGACTATGGCTACACCTTC. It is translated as CASSSSEGADYGYTF.

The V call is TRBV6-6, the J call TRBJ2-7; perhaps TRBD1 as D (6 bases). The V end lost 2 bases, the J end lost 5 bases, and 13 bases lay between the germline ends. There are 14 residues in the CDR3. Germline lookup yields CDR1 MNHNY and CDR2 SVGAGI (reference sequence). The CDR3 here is CASSYGQGTNEQYF. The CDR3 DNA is TGTGCCAGCAGTTACGGGCAGGGGACCAACGAGCAGTACTTC.

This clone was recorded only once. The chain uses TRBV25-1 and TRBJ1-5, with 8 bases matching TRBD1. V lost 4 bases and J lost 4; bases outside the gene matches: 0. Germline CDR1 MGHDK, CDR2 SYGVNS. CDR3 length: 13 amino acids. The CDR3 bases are TGTGCCAGCAGTGGGACAGGGAATCAGCCCCAGCATTTT. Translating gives CASSGTGNQPQHF.

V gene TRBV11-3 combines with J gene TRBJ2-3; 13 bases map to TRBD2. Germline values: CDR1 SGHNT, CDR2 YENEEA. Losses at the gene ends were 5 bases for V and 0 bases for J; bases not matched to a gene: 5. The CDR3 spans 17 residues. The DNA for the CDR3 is TGTGCCAGCAGCCGAGGGACTAGCGGGGCGAGCACAGATACGCAGTATTTT. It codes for CASSRGTSGASTDTQYF.

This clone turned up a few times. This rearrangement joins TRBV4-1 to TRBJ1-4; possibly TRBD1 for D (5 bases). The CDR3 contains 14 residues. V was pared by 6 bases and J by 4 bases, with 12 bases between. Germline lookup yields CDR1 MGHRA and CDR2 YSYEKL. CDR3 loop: CASSLQVGNEKLFF. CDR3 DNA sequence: TGCGCCAGCAGTCTACAGGTCGGTAATGAAAAACTGTTTTTT.